The 10 T cell receptor beta chains reported below all come from one sample, sequenced in a study of T-cell memory formation after mild COVID-19. TCRdb re-derived calls from the 5' RACE reads in MiXCR, one entry per CDR3 protein. Here the sample spans around 420,000 distinct CDR3 sequences, 20% to 25% being singletons. Material for sequencing was PBMCs or a T cell subset sorted from them (not recorded which). Source of these receptors: an adult woman who had mild COVID-19 (a few samples of this study predate the infection). Cell type and time point are not known.

There are a few counts of this clonotype. V usage is TRBV4-3 and J usage is TRBJ2-7; D possibly corresponds to TRBD1 (5 bases). With 0 bases removed from V and 0 bases from J, the gap between germline ends came to 12 bases. The germline CDR1 and CDR2 sequences are LGHNA and YSLEER. There are 16 residues in the CDR3. CDR3 coding DNA: TGCGCCAGCAGCCAAGACCATACGACAGCCTCCTACGAGCAGTACTTC. Translation: CASSQDHTTASYEQYF.

This clonotype has only a few counts. This rearrangement joins TRBV20-1 to TRBJ2-2; D is undetermined. The CDR3 is made up of 13 amino acids. V was clipped by 3 bases and J by 5 bases, with 10 bases between them. Germline assignment: CDR1 DFQATT and CDR2 SNEGSKA (reference sequence). CDR3 residues: CSARPQVTGELFF. The CDR3 DNA reads TGCAGTGCTAGGCCCCAAGTAACCGGGGAGCTGTTTTTT.

This clonotype has only one observation. Here the CDR3 reads CASSPGDRGQYEQYF. The CDR3 nucleotides are TGTGCCAGCAGCCCTGGGGACAGGGGGCAATACGAGCAGTACTTC. The J gene is TRBJ2-7, the V gene TRBV6-5, with TRBD1 matching 12 bases. In germline, CDR1 is MNHEY, CDR2 SVGAGI. This CDR3 region has 15 residues. V was clipped by 6 bases and J by 4 bases; unmatched bases: 7.

The chain couples TRBV12-3 or TRBV12-4 to TRBJ2-5; D call uncertain. With 5 bases removed from V and 5 bases from J, the gap between germline ends came to 12 bases. The CDR3 consists of 13 residues. The CDR3 spells CASSTGLEETQYF. Here the CDR3 DNA reads TGTGCCAGCAGTACCGGTCTGGAGGAGACCCAGTACTTC.

This clonotype showed up many times. DNA for the CDR3: TGTGCCAGCAGTCTCCGGGGCGCAACTACCTACGAGCAGTACTTC. Amino acid sequence: CASSLRGATTYEQYF. The J gene is TRBJ2-7, the V gene TRBV12-3 or TRBV12-4, with D perhaps assigned TRBD1 or TRBD2 (5 bases each). The length of the CDR3 is 15 residues. Trimming cost V 5 bases and J 2 bases, with 16 bases left between them.

This clonotype was seen a handful of times. The chain combines TRBV15 with TRBJ1-2; D is ambiguous. Trimming stripped 0 bases from V and 2 bases from J, with 10 bases between. CDR3 length equals 15 residues. Germline loops: CDR1 LNHNV, CDR2 YYDKDF (reference sequence). Here the CDR3 reads CATSRERGVNYGYTF. CDR3 in DNA: TGTGCCACCAGCAGAGAGCGGGGTGTAAACTATGGCTACACCTTC. Full variable domain (missing parts from reference TRBV15 and TRBJ1-2): DAMVIQNPRYQVTQFGKPVTLSCSQTLNHNVMYWYQQKSSQAPKLLFHYYDKDFNNEADTPDNFQSRRPNTSFCFLDIRSPGLGDTAMYLCATSRERGVNYGYTFGSGTRLTVV.

The chain combines TRBV9 with TRBJ1-1, with a tentative D call TRBD1 (5 bases). CDR1 is SGDLS, CDR2 YYNGEE, per germline. The CDR3 has 13 amino acids. Deletions cut 0 bases from V and 4 bases from J, with 7 bases between. CDR3 protein: CASSVGQITEAFF. The CDR3 DNA reads TGTGCCAGCAGCGTAGGACAGATCACTGAAGCTTTCTTT.

The chain links TRBV21-1 to TRBJ2-1; the DNA was not used to check the table's D call, TRBD1. TRBV21-1 is described as a pseudogene. The CDR3 is 16 amino acids. CDR3 loop: CASSKESGQNYNEQFF. In DNA, the CDR3 is TGTGCCAGCAGCAAAGAGTCGGGACAGAACTACAATGAGCAGTTCTTC.

The CDR3 DNA is TGCAGTGCTCTCATCCCTCCGAGTAACTATGGCTACACCTTC. Its translation is CSALIPPSNYGYTF. This chain connects TRBV20-1 to TRBJ1-2; unclear D gene. CDR3 length equals 14 residues. Trimming cost V 5 bases and J 1 base, with 14 bases left between them. Germline V CDR1 and CDR2: DFQATT, SNEGSKA (reference sequence).

This CDR3 reads CASSVDFGTSGRAPDTQYF. CDR3 DNA: TGTGCCAGCAGCGTAGATTTTGGAACTAGCGGGAGGGCCCCAGATACGCAGTATTTT. The J gene is TRBJ2-3, the V gene TRBV9; 13 nucleotides agree with TRBD2. The germline V gene has CDR1 SGDLS and CDR2 YYNGEE. J was trimmed by 4 bases and V by 0 bases; bases with no gene match: 11. The CDR3 runs to 19 residues. The variable domain in full, with the rest retrieved from reference TRBV9 and TRBJ2-3, is DSGVTQTPKHLITATGQRVTLRCSPRSGDLSVYWYQQSLDQGLQFLIQYYNGEERAKGNILERFSAQQFPDLHSELNLSSLELGDSALYFCASSVDFGTSGRAPDTQYFGPGTRLTVL.